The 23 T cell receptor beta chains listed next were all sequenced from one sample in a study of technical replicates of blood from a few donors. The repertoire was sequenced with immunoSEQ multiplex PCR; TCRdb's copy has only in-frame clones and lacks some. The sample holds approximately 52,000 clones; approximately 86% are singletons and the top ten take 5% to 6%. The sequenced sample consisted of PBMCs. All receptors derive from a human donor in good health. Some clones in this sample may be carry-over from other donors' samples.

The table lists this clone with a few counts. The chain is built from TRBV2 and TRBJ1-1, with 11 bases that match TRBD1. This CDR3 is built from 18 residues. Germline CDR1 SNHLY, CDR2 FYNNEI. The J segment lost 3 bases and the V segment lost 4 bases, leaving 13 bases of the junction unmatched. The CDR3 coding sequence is TGTGCCAGCAGTGCGACGGGACAGGGGGGAAGTTTGGACACTGAAGCTTTCTTT. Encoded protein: CASSATGQGGSLDTEAFF.

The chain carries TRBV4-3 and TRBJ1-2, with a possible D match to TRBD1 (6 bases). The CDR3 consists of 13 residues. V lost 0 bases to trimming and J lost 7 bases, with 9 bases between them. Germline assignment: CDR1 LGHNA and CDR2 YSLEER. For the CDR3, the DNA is TGCGCCAGCAGCCAAGAGGGGACATCTGGCTACACCTTC. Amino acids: CASSQEGTSGYTF.

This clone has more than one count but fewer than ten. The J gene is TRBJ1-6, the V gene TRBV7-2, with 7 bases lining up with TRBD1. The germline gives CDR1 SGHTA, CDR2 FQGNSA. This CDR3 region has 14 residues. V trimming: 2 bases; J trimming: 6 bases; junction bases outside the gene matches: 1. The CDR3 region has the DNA TGTGCCAGCAGCTTATCAGGGGGTAATTCACCCCTCCACTTT. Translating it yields CASSLSGGNSPLHF.

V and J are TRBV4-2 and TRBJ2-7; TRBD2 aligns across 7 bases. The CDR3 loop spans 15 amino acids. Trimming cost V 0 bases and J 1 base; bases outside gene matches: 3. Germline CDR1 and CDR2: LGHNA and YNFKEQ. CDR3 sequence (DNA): TGTGCCAGCAGCCAAGAGGGGGGGGAGTCCTACGAGCAGTACTTC. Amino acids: CASSQEGGESYEQYF.

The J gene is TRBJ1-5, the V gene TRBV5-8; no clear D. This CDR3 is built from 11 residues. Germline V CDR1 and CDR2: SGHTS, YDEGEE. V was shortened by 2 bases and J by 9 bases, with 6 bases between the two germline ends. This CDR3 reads CASSFSGPQHF. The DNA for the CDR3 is TGTGCCAGCAGCTTTTCCGGGCCCCAGCATTTT.

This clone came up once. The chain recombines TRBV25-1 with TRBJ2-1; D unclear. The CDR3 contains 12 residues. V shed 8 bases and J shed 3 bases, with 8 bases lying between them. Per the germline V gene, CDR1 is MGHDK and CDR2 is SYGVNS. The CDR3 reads CASRRLYNEQFF. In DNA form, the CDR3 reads TGTGCCAGCCGGCGGCTCTACAATGAGCAGTTCTTC.

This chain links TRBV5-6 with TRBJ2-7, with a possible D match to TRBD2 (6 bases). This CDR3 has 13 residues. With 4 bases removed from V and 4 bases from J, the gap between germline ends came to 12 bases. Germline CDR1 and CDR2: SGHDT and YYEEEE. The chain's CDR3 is CASSAGTYYEQYF. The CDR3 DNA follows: TGTGCCAGCAGCGCCGGGACTTATTACGAGCAGTACTTC.

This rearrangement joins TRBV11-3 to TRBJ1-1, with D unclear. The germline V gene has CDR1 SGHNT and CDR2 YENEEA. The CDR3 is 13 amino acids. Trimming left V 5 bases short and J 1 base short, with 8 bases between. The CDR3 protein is CASSPSENTEAFF. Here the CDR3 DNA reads TGTGCCAGCAGCCCCTCAGAGAACACTGAAGCTTTCTTT.

Here the CDR3 reads CASSLSGAYQPQHF. The CDR3 DNA sequence: TGTGCCAGCAGTTTATCGGGGGCGTATCAGCCCCAGCATTTT. This chain connects TRBV27 to TRBJ1-5; maybe TRBD1 (6 bases). In germline, CDR1 is MNHEY, CDR2 SMNVEV (reference sequence). This CDR3 spans 14 amino acids. The V gene lost 0 bases and the J gene lost 5 bases, with 8 bases spanning the gap.

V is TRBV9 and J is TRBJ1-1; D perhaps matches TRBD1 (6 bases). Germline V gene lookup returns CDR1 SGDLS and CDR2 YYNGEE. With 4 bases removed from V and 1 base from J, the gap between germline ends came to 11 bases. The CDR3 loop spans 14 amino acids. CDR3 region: CASSTSGENTEAFF. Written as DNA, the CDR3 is TGTGCCAGCAGCACCTCAGGGGAGAACACTGAAGCTTTCTTT.

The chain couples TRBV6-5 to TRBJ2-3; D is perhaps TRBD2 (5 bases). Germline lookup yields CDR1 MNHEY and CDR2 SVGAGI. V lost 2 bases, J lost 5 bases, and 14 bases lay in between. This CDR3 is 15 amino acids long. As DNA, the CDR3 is TGTGCCAGCAGTTACCCAACAGCGGCCCTAGATACGCAGTATTTT. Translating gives CASSYPTAALDTQYF.

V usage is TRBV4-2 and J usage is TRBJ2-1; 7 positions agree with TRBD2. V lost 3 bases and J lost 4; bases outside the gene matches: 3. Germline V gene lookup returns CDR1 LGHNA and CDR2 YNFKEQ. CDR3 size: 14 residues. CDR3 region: CASSQWGGYNEQFF. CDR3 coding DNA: TGTGCCAGCAGCCAGTGGGGGGGATACAATGAGCAGTTCTTC.

The CDR3 DNA reads as TGTGCCAGCAGCTTACGTCGGCTAGCGGGAGGGCACGAGCAGTACTTC. This codes for CASSLRRLAGGHEQYF. V usage is TRBV5-6 and J usage is TRBJ2-7; 12 bases are a match to TRBD2. The germline V gene encodes CDR1 SGHDT and CDR2 YYEEEE. The V segment lost 2 bases and the J segment 5 bases; nucleotides outside the gene matches: 8. The CDR3 loop spans 16 amino acids.

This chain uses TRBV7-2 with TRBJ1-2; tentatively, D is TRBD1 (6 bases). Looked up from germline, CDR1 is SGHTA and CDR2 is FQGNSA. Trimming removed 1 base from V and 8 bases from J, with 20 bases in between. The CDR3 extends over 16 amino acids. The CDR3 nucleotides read TGTGCCAGCAGCTTAGAGGCCTCCGGGACATCGAAGGGCTACACCTTC. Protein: CASSLEASGTSKGYTF. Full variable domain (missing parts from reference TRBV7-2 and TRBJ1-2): GAGVSQSPSNKVTEKGKDVELRCDPISGHTALYWYRQSLGQGLEFLIYFQGNSAPDKSGLPSDRFSAERTGGSVSTLTIQRTQQEDSAVYLCASSLEASGTSKGYTFGSGTRLTVV.

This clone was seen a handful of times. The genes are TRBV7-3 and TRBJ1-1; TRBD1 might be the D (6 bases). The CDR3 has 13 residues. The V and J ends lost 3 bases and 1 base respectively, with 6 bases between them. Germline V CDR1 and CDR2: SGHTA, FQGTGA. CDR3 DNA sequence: TGTGCCAGCAGCTTGGACAGGAACACTGAAGCTTTCTTT. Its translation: CASSLDRNTEAFF.

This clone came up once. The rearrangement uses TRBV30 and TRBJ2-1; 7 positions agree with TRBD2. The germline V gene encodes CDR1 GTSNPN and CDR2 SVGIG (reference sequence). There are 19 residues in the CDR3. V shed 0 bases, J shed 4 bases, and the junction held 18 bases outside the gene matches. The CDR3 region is CAWSVNHWTRRGGYNEQFF. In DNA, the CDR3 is TGTGCCTGGAGTGTAAATCATTGGACTAGACGGGGCGGGTACAATGAGCAGTTCTTC.

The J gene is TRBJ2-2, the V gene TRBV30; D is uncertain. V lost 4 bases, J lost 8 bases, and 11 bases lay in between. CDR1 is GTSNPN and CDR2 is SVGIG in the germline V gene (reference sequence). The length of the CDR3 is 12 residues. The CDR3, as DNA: TGTGCCTGGACCCCCTCGGAGGGGGAGCTGTTTTTT. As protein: CAWTPSEGELFF.

The CDR3 nucleotides read TGTGCCAGCAGCTTAGGTCCTAATGACTACGAGCAGTACTTC. This sequence encodes CASSLGPNDYEQYF. The chain links TRBV9 to TRBJ2-7; no clear D gene. Per the germline V gene, CDR1 is SGDLS and CDR2 is YYNGEE. The CDR3 totals 14 residues. V was clipped by 4 bases and J by 3 bases, with 14 bases between them.

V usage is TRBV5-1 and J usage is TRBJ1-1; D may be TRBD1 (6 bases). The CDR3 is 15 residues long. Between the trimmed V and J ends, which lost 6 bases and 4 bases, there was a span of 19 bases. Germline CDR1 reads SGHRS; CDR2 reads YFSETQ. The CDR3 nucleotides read TGCGCCAGCACTACGGGGGGCGGTTTGGGCACTGAAGCTTTCTTT. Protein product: CASTTGGGLGTEAFF.

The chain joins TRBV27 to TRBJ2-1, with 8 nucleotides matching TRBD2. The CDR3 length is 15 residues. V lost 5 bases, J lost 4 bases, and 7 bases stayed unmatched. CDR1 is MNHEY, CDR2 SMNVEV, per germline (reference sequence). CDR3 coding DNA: TGTGCCAGCAGTGGCGAGACTAGCGAGTACAATGAGCAGTTCTTC. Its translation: CASSGETSEYNEQFF.

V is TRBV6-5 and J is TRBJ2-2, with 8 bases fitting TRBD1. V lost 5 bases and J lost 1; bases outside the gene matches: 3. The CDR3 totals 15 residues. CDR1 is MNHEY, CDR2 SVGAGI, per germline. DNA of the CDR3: TGTGCCAGCAGTATCGGACAGGGGAACACCGGGGAGCTGTTTTTT. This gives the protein CASSIGQGNTGELFF.

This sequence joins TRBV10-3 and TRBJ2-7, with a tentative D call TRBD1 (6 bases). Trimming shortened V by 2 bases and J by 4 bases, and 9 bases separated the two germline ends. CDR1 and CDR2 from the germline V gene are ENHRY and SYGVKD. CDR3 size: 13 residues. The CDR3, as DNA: TGTGCCATCAGTGAGAGGGGGAAGTACGAGCAGTACTTC. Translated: CAISERGKYEQYF.

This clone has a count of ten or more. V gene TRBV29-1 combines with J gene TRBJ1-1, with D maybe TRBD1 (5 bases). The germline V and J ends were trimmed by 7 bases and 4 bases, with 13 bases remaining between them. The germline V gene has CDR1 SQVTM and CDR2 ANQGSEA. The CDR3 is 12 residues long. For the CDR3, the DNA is TGCAGCGCTAGACCCGGGGGCACTGAAGCTTTCTTT. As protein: CSARPGGTEAFF. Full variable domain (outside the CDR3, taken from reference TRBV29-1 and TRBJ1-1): SAVISQKPSRDICQRGTSLTIQCQVDSQVTMMFWYRQQPGQSLTLIATANQGSEATYESGFVIDKFPISRPNLTFSTLTVSNMSPEDSSIYLCSARPGGTEAFFGQGTRLTVV.